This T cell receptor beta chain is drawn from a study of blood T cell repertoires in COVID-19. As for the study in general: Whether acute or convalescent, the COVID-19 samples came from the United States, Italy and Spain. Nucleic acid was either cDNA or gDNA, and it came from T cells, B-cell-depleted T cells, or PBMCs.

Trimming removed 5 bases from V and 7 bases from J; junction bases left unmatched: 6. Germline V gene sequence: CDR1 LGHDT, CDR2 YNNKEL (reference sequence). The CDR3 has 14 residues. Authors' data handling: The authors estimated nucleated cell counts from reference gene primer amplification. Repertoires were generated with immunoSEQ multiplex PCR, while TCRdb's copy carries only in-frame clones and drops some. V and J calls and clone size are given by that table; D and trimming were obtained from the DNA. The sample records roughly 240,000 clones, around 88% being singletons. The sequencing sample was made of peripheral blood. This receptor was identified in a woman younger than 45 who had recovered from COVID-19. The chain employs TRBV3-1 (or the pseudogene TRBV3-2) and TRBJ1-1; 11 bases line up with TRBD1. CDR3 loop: CASSIRDRGGEAFF. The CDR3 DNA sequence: TGTGCCAGCAGCATCCGGGACAGGGGGGGTGAAGCTTTCTTT.